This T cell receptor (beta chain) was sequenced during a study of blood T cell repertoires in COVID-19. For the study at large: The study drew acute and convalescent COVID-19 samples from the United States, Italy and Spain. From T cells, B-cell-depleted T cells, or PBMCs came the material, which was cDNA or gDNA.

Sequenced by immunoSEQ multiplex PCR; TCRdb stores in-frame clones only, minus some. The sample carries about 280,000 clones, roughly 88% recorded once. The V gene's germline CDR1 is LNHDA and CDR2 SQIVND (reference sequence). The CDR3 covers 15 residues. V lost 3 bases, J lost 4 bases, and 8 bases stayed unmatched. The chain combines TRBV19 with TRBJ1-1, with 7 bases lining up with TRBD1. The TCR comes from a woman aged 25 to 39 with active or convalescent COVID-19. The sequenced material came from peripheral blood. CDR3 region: CASSILGQGGTEAFF. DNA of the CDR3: TGTGCCAGTAGTATCCTGGGGCAGGGGGGCACTGAAGCTTTCTTT.